The source of this T cell receptor (beta chain) is a study of cytomegalovirus exposure and HLA in healthy donors. The CDR3 runs 12 residues. Germline lookup yields CDR1 SGHTA and CDR2 FQGNSA. V was cut by 2 bases and J by 9 bases, with 10 bases left in between. Whole-study results and caveats: As was reported, the classifier diagnosed cytomegalovirus status with high specificity and sensitivity. In the 95 to 150 validation repertoires, 94% of cluster scores exceeded 0, per a later analysis. The listing of fewer than 200 TCR beta chains classed them as cytomegalovirus-associated.

The method was immunoSEQ multiplex PCR; TCRdb's version includes in-frame clones alone and lacks a portion of them. The sample contains roughly 260,000 clones, around 89% of which appear only once. In its sample, this clone was seen once. Its specificity is not known. The sequenced sample consisted of PBMCs. The V and J genes are TRBV7-2 and TRBJ1-1; possibly TRBD1 for D (5 bases). The clonotype originates from a woman aged 18-29 years in good health and CMV-seronegative. The CDR3, as DNA: TGTGCCAGCAGCTTATTCGCAGGGAAAGCTTTCTTT. It is translated as CASSLFAGKAFF.